The 19 T cell receptor beta chains below all came from one sample that was sequenced in a study of blood T cells in healthy people across ages. Through a sample-barcoded 5' primer and a J-beta primer mix, a second PCR was run for roughly 6 to 12 cycles. TCRdb used MiXCR to reprocess the 5' RACE reads, holding one entry per CDR3 protein. The table includes 800,000 to 950,000 distinct CDR3 sequences, 25% to 30% detected once. The data were also submitted as part of a second study, on T cells of mothers and their children.

Sequencing used blood. All receptors derive from a woman aged 40 to 49 in good health.

The rearrangement joins TRBV6-1 to TRBJ2-1; 16 nucleotides match TRBD2. This CDR3 is built from 18 residues. The trim removed 6 bases at V and 2 bases at J, leaving 7 bases unmatched. Germline V gives CDR1 MNHNS, CDR2 SASEGT. The CDR3 is CASREGLAGGQTYNEQFF. DNA of the CDR3: TGTGCCAGCAGAGAGGGACTAGCGGGGGGGCAAACCTACAATGAGCAGTTCTTC.

This clonotype was seen more than once but under ten times. The rearrangement uses TRBV7-9 and TRBJ2-5; unclear D gene. The germline V gene encodes CDR1 SEHNR and CDR2 FQNEAQ (reference sequence). V was clipped by 2 bases and J by 5 bases, with 12 bases between them. The CDR3 is 14 amino acids. This chain's CDR3 is CASSLLSVRETQYF. Here the CDR3 DNA reads TGTGCCAGCAGCTTACTAAGTGTACGGGAGACCCAGTACTTC.

The chain uses TRBV5-6 and TRBJ1-1; D not resolved. There are 16 residues in the CDR3. The V gene's germline CDR1 is SGHDT and CDR2 YYEEEE. V shed 2 bases and J shed 4 bases, with 18 bases lying between them. CDR3 region: CASSFLSPGSVTEAFF. In DNA form, the CDR3 reads TGTGCCAGCAGCTTTCTCTCCCCGGGTTCAGTCACTGAAGCTTTCTTT.

In this sample, this clonotype turned up many times. The chain uses TRBV28 and TRBJ2-7; possibly TRBD1 or TRBD2 for D (5 bases each). The V end was cut by 5 bases, the J end by 9 bases, with 23 bases between. Germline loops: CDR1 MDHEN, CDR2 SYDVKM. This CDR3 is 15 amino acids long. Here the CDR3 DNA reads TGTGCCAGCAGTCTCCGGGACGCCGAGGGCCGTACGCAGTACTTC. This gives the protein CASSLRDAEGRTQYF.

V gene TRBV12-3 or TRBV12-4 combines with J gene TRBJ1-1; a weak D match, TRBD1 (6 bases). This CDR3 has 13 residues. V dropped 6 bases and J dropped 4 bases, with 12 bases sitting between them. The DNA of the CDR3 is TGTGCCAGCAGCATAGGGGGGAGCACTGAAGCTTTCTTT. Translating gives CASSIGGSTEAFF.

This clonotype occurred a few times. A much larger clone sits a single nucleotide away, making a read error possible. The V gene is TRBV7-3, the J gene TRBJ2-7; TRBD1 matches at 7 bases. Germline V CDR1 and CDR2: SGHTA, FQGTGA. This CDR3 comprises 14 residues. The junction had 11 bases not matched to a gene; V was cut back by 5 bases and J by 7 bases. CDR3 DNA: TGTGCCAGCAGCCCCGGGACAGCCTACAATGAGCAGTACTTC. It encodes CASSPGTAYNEQYF. Variable domain in full (rest from reference TRBV7-3 and TRBJ2-7): GAGVSQTPSNKVTEKGKYVELRCDPISGHTALYWYRQSLGQGPEFLIYFQGTGAADDSGLPNDRFFAVRPEGSVSTLKIQRTERGDSAVYLCASSPGTAYNEQYFGPGTRLTVT.

This chain uses TRBV18 with TRBJ1-2; D is unclear. V dropped 6 bases and J dropped 7 bases, with 21 bases sitting between them. The CDR3 is 15 residues long. Germline CDR1 is KGHSH and CDR2 is LQKENI. CDR3 in DNA: TGTGCCAGCTCGCAAAGGACGGATCCGTTGGGTGGCTACACCTTC. Amino acids: CASSQRTDPLGGYTF. The full variable domain, with the rest looked up from reference TRBV18 and TRBJ1-2, is NAGVMQNPRHLVRRRGQEARLRCSPMKGHSHVYWYRQLPEEGLKFMVYLQKENIIDESGMPKERFSAEFPKEGPSILRIQQVVRGDSAAYFCASSQRTDPLGGYTFGSGTRLTVV.

This rearrangement joins TRBV2 to TRBJ1-1; a weak D match, TRBD1 (6 bases). The CDR3 loop spans 14 amino acids. Per germline, CDR1 SNHLY and CDR2 FYNNEI. V lost 7 bases, J lost 1 base, and 13 bases lay in between. The CDR3 nucleotides are TGTGCCAGCAAGGTAGGGGGTGGGAACACTGAAGCTTTCTTT. Protein product: CASKVGGGNTEAFF.

This clonotype showed up just a few times. CDR3 sequence (DNA): TGTGCCAGCAGTGAAGAAGTGAATTCACCCCTCCACTTT. Amino acid sequence: CASSEEVNSPLHF. The chain carries TRBV2 and TRBJ1-6, with D unresolved. The CDR3 has 13 amino acids. CDR1 and CDR2 from the germline V gene are SNHLY and FYNNEI. The V gene lost 1 base and the J gene lost 7 bases, with 5 bases spanning the gap.

This clonotype came up a few times. This rearrangement joins TRBV9 to TRBJ2-1, with no clear D. The CDR3 is 14 residues long. Trimming left V 0 bases short and J 10 bases short, with 14 bases between. Germline CDR1 is SGDLS and CDR2 is YYNGEE. CDR3 region: CASSVGAGSYEQFF. DNA for the CDR3: TGTGCCAGCAGCGTAGGGGCCGGATCGTACGAGCAGTTCTTC.

Details on this clonotype: Being one base from a much bigger clone, this may be a read error. The chain couples TRBV5-1 to TRBJ2-1; 7 nucleotides line up with TRBD2. V trimming: 0 bases; J trimming: 12 bases; junction bases outside the gene matches: 24. This CDR3 comprises 19 residues. The V gene's germline CDR1 is SGHRS and CDR2 YFSETQ. CDR3 nucleotides: TGCGCCAGCAGCTTGGCCGGCCGGGCTAGCGGACTCCTAGGGGATGGGCAGTTCTTC. It yields the protein CASSLAGRASGLLGDGQFF.

The chain couples TRBV27 to TRBJ2-1, with TRBD2 identical over 7 bases. This CDR3 region has 14 residues. Germline CDR1 MNHEY, CDR2 SMNVEV (reference sequence). Germline trimming cut 6 bases from V and 7 bases from J; bases unmatched to any gene: 9. The CDR3 DNA sequence: TGTGCCAGCAGCCGGCACGGACTAGGGAATGAGCAGTTCTTC. It translates to CASSRHGLGNEQFF.

In its sample, this clonotype was seen a few times. The rearrangement uses TRBV28 and TRBJ2-3, with D unclear. Between the trimmed V and J ends, which lost 1 base and 2 bases, there was a span of 10 bases. Germline V gene data show CDR1 as MDHEN and CDR2 as SYDVKM. The CDR3 loop spans 15 amino acids. The CDR3 DNA is TGTGCCAGCAGTTTATCGGCAGCAAACACAGATACGCAGTATTTT. Its protein product is CASSLSAANTDTQYF.

The genes are TRBV20-1 and TRBJ2-3; 7 nucleotides match TRBD2. Trimming at V came to 7 bases and at J to 2 bases, leaving 21 bases not matched to a gene. Per germline, CDR1 DFQATT and CDR2 SNEGSKA (reference sequence). The CDR3 consists of 18 residues. CDR3 loop: CSVSGIGGSAENTDTQYF. CDR3 nucleotides: TGCAGTGTGAGCGGGATAGGAGGCTCGGCGGAAAACACAGATACGCAGTATTTT.

In its sample, this clonotype was seen a few times. The chain joins TRBV19 to TRBJ1-2, with 7 nucleotides matching TRBD1. Per germline, CDR1 LNHDA and CDR2 SQIVND (reference sequence). Losses at the gene ends were 9 bases for V and 5 bases for J; bases not matched to a gene: 12. The CDR3 spans 14 residues. The DNA for the CDR3 is TGTGCCAGCTTCTTCGCAGGACAGGTTTATGGCTACACCTTC. Residues: CASFFAGQVYGYTF.

This clonotype was seen a few times. V and J are TRBV11-2 and TRBJ1-4, with a possible D match to TRBD1 (6 bases). CDR1 and CDR2 (germline): SGHAT, FQNNGV. CDR3 length: 13 residues. V was cut by 7 bases and J by 8 bases, with 14 bases left in between. This chain's CDR3 is CASNLGGAEKLFF. Here the CDR3 DNA reads TGTGCCAGCAACCTTGGGGGGGCCGAAAAACTGTTTTTT.

This clonotype was seen many times. The rearrangement joins TRBV20-1 to TRBJ2-5; 8 positions match TRBD2. Germline CDR1 is DFQATT and CDR2 is SNEGSKA (reference sequence). CDR3 length equals 14 residues. The ends lost 5 bases at V and 0 bases at J; junction bases unmatched: 5. CDR3 sequence: CSAGKRGNQETQYF. DNA of the CDR3: TGCAGTGCTGGAAAGCGGGGGAACCAAGAGACCCAGTACTTC.

The rearrangement links TRBV2 to TRBJ1-2; D call uncertain. V was trimmed by 6 bases and J by 5 bases, leaving 10 bases between them. Germline V gene data show CDR1 as SNHLY and CDR2 as FYNNEI. The CDR3 runs 12 residues. The CDR3 is CASRPNSYGYTF. CDR3 in DNA: TGTGCCAGCAGGCCGAATAGTTATGGCTACACCTTC.

The J gene is TRBJ2-7, the V gene TRBV28; a weak D match, TRBD1 (7 bases). CDR3 length: 13 residues. Trimming cost V 5 bases and J 4 bases, with 12 bases left between them. Germline values: CDR1 MDHEN, CDR2 SYDVKM. Written as DNA, the CDR3 is TGTGCCAGCAGTGTACAGGGGAGGTACGAGCAGTACTTC. Translation gives CASSVQGRYEQYF.